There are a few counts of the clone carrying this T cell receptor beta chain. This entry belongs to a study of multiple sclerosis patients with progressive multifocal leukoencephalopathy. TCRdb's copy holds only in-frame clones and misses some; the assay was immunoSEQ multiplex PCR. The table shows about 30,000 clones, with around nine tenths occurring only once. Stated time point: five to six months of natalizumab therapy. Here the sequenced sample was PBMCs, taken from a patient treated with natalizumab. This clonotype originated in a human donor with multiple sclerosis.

CDR3 sequence (DNA): TGTGCCAGCAGTGAAGCTTGGGAGAACACTGAAGCTTTCTTT. The encoded protein is CASSEAWENTEAFF. The chain links TRBV6-1 to TRBJ1-1; D gene unclear. Germline V gene data show CDR1 as MNHNS and CDR2 as SASEGT. This CDR3 is 14 amino acids long. V gave up 0 bases and J gave up 1 base, with 6 bases separating them.